Described below is a single TCR beta chain sequence and its context. No cognate antigen has been identified for it. No much larger clone is present one base from it, and per-base qualities are unavailable. TCR CDR3 regions were amplified from genomic DNA by multiplex PCR using the deep immunoSEQ assay. Genomic DNA extracted from each cell subset was distributed evenly over all wells of several immunoSEQ 96-well plates, and each plate served as one replicate. Each replicate PCR for sorted subsets received about 0.2 ug genomic DNA, equal to about 30,000 T cell genomes. The purified libraries were quantified using a Qubit 3.0 fluorometer, sized with a Bioanalyzer 2100, and then quantified again using the KAPA Library Quantification kit. Each immunoSEQ 96-well plate was sequenced on its own single-read 150-cycle Illumina NextSeq 550 flow cell. The paper's processing steps were these. Because the immunoSEQ output included only junctional sequences and no quality scores, the filtering could not be the same as the filtering used for full-length reads. To assign V/J genes and CDR3, sequences were annotated against IMGT germline references using PyIR, a Python wrapper for IgBLAST v1.9. Any read was removed if the V/J assignment was weak (E-value above 1e-6), the CDR3 was missing, or the read contained stop codons, out-of-frame junctions, or ambiguous translated residues. V3J clonotypes were defined by identical inferred V gene, J gene, and CDR3 amino acid sequence. Percentage overlap between repertoires was calculated by dividing the number of shared unique clonotypes by the size of the smaller repertoire. Richness of each repertoire was evaluated using RTK rarefaction, the Chao1 estimator, and Recon v2.1 estimates of unobserved clonotypes. Generation probabilities were computed with OLGA for all TCRbeta clonotypes obtained by the gDNA method from several donors. TCRdb stores this immuneACCESS table with in-frame sequences only. Part of the clones is absent; in the studies checked, under half of the shortfall reflects unresolved V genes, and no reason is known for the rest. The V and J calls and clone size come from that table; D and trimming were worked out from the DNA. The sample table contains 1.4 million to 1.5 million clones; only one count was recorded for approximately 97% of them. 1% to 1.5% of the sample belongs to the ten largest clones.

Donors were healthy HIV-negative adults with no recently reported acute infections or vaccinations. Only Caucasian adults living in Nashville, Tennessee, USA were represented among the donors. CD4+ T cells were enriched by magnetic negative selection, after which naive cells were positively selected on CD45RA and the negative fraction was taken as the memory subset. After blood collection by leukapheresis, PBMCs were isolated using Ficoll-Histopaque density gradient centrifugation and then cryopreserved in the vapor phase of liquid nitrogen. Purity and quantity of every magnetically sorted T cell population were checked by analytical flow cytometry. From each sorted fraction, genomic DNA was isolated and quantified by UV absorbance on a Nanodrop 2000c. The source of the sample is a study of shared clonotypes between healthy human individuals (dated by TCRdb to the early 2020s). With respect to the entire study: The cohort comprised two women and a few men aged 18 to 49 years. Different laboratories and diverse techniques were used to prepare libraries and sequence TCR repertoires, to increase sequencing depth and limit assay-specific biases. For each donor, three plates each were used for CD4 naive and CD4 memory, two plates were used for CD8 naive, and one plate was used for CD8 memory. Per donor, leukapheresis produced somewhere between about 0.94 and 8.9 billion PBMCs. Blood TCR repertoires of about 5 healthy adults were deeply sequenced to estimate repertoire size and the extent of clonotype sharing between individuals. The paper as a whole reports these results and caveats: Across a few donors, about 4.5% of naive CD4, roughly 3.4% of naive CD8, roughly 2.2% of memory CD4, and under 0.45% of memory CD8 clonotypes were shared. Sampling was limited to blood, and TCR repertoires in tissue likely differ from TCR repertoires in blood. Pairwise subsampling led to the expectation that sequencing depth would affect the degree of clonotype sharing among donors. Even with the large sequencing depth, rarefaction of the sorted-subset datasets indicated that sequencing was incomplete. The genetic and exposure-history diversity represented was limited by the small number of donors. Naive subsets generally had larger estimated clonotype richness than memory subsets did. Compared with non-shared clonotypes, the clonotypes found in all four sorted-subset donors had higher generation probabilities.

This clonotype was obtained from a man aged 25-45 years in good health. Material for sequencing was naive CD4+ T cells sorted from blood. The cell subset or site label, as the study defines it: CD45RA+ positively selected.

The CDR3 protein: CASSRQEAYEQYF. The DNA is as follows: TGTGCCAGCAGTCGACAAGAAGCCTACGAGCAGTACTTC. The chain uses TRBV27 and TRBJ2-7; the D gene remains uncertain. The CDR3 runs 13 amino acids, cysteine and phenylalanine included. Only CDR3 DNA remains: 39 bases, in frame from the first base. The germline V gene encodes CDR1 MNHEY and CDR2 SMNVEV (reference sequence). Trimming removed 5 bases from V and 2 bases from J, leaving 10 bases between the germline ends.